The 5 T cell receptor beta chains below were found in one sample sequenced in a study of cytomegalovirus exposure and HLA in healthy donors. Primers: 60 Vbeta forward and 13 Jbeta reverse. Generated by immunoSEQ multiplex PCR, the TCRdb table keeps only in-frame clones and is missing some. The table records about 170,000 clones, around 80% of them present only once. The sequencing sample was made of PBMCs. These receptors all come from a woman aged 45 to 65 in good health and CMV-seronegative.

The chain combines TRBV7-2 with TRBJ1-5; no definite D call. Trimming shortened V by 5 bases and J by 6 bases, and 11 bases separated the two germline ends. There are 13 residues in the CDR3. Germline CDR1 SGHTA, CDR2 FQGNSA. CDR3 amino acids: CASSKEGTQPQHF. The CDR3 DNA is TGTGCCAGCAGCAAAGAGGGAACTCAGCCCCAGCATTTT.

The chain is built from TRBV21-1 and TRBJ2-7; the D segment call TRBD1 is taken from the table without a DNA check. TRBV21-1 is annotated as a pseudogene. The CDR3 loop spans 18 amino acids. CDR3 sequence: CASSKEGTGTRTGIEQYF. Here the CDR3 DNA reads TGTGCCAGCAGCAAAGAGGGCACAGGGACGAGAACTGGGATCGAGCAGTACTTC.

V gene TRBV18 combines with J gene TRBJ2-6; weak D call: TRBD1 (5 bases). The CDR3 is made up of 16 amino acids. Germline-derived CDR1 and CDR2 are KGHSH and LQKENI. V lost 6 bases, J lost 0 bases, and 12 bases lay in between. CDR3 in amino acids: CASSRKTDSGANVLTF. As DNA, the CDR3 is TGTGCCAGCTCGCGCAAGACAGACTCTGGGGCCAACGTCCTGACTTTC.

The chain carries TRBV29-1 and TRBJ2-2; TRBD1 matches at 9 bases. This CDR3 has 14 amino acids. The germline V gene encodes CDR1 SQVTM and CDR2 ANQGSEA. After removal of 7 bases from V and 5 bases from J, the junction contained 8 bases not matched to a gene. The CDR3 loop is CSGGQGTVTGELFF. The CDR3 nucleotides are TGCAGCGGAGGACAGGGGACGGTAACCGGGGAGCTGTTTTTT.

This clone has more than one count but fewer than ten. V usage is TRBV4-3 and J usage is TRBJ2-1; 11 bases are shared with TRBD1. There are 15 residues in the CDR3. Germline loops: CDR1 LGHNA, CDR2 YSLEER. V lost 4 bases to trimming and J lost 4 bases; unmatched junction nucleotides: 3. The CDR3 here is CASSPGTGGYNEQFF. The CDR3, as DNA: TGCGCCAGCAGCCCCGGGACAGGGGGTTACAATGAGCAGTTCTTC.